The 14 T cell receptor beta chains listed next were all sequenced from one sample in a study of glioma-infiltrating T cells after dendritic cell vaccination. Time point indicated: after dendritic cell vaccination, including at tumor progression/relapse. Profiling relied on immunoSEQ multiplex PCR, and the TCRdb table lists in-frame clones only, not all of them. The sample lists under 130,000 clones; roughly 89% were seen once. The sample here was blood, taken after dendritic cell vaccination. These receptors were collected from a human donor with glioblastoma.

The chain carries TRBV29-1 and TRBJ1-2; D is ambiguous. The germline V gene encodes CDR1 SQVTM and CDR2 ANQGSEA. The germline V and J ends were trimmed by 6 bases and 0 bases, with 14 bases remaining between them. The CDR3 contains 14 residues. The CDR3 region has the DNA TGCAGCGTGGTGAGGGCGGAGACTAACTATGGCTACACCTTC. Translated, it gives CSVVRAETNYGYTF.

This clone appeared a single time. V is TRBV28 and J is TRBJ2-3; 12 nucleotides agree with TRBD1. This CDR3 is 15 amino acids long. The germline V gene has CDR1 MDHEN and CDR2 SYDVKM. J gave up 6 bases and V 5 bases, and 6 bases lay outside the gene matches. The CDR3: CASSTRDRGLDTQYF. CDR3 DNA: TGTGCCAGCAGTACCCGGGACAGGGGGCTGGATACGCAGTATTTT. The full variable domain, in which reference TRBV28 and TRBJ2-3 provide the parts outside the CDR3, is DVKVTQSSRYLVKRTGEKVFLECVQDMDHENMFWYRQDPGLGLRLIYFSYDVKMKEKGDIPEGYSVSREKKERFSLILESASTNQTSMYLCASSTRDRGLDTQYFGPGTRLTVL.

The chain joins TRBV6-5 to TRBJ2-1, with 9 bases fitting TRBD2. J was trimmed by 4 bases and V by 6 bases; bases with no gene match: 7. There are 15 residues in the CDR3. Germline loops: CDR1 MNHEY, CDR2 SVGAGI. CDR3 nucleotides: TGTGCCAGCAGCCTTAGCGGGGGAGCTTACAATGAGCAGTTCTTC. Translating it yields CASSLSGGAYNEQFF.

The chain carries TRBV6-5 and TRBJ1-5; TRBD1 aligns across 8 bases. Trimming took 6 bases from V and 7 from J; bases not matched to a gene: 5. From germline, CDR1 is MNHEY and CDR2 SVGAGI. CDR3 length equals 13 residues. The CDR3 nucleotides are TGTGCCAGCAGACGCACAGGGGGACAGCCCCAGCATTTT. Translating gives CASRRTGGQPQHF.

V is TRBV9 and J is TRBJ2-3, with D maybe TRBD1 (5 bases). The germline V gene encodes CDR1 SGDLS and CDR2 YYNGEE. The V end lost 0 bases, the J end lost 8 bases, and 7 bases lay between the germline ends. CDR3 size: 12 residues. The DNA of the CDR3 is TGTGCCAGCAGCGTAGTCCAGGGTACGCAGTATTTT. This sequence encodes CASSVVQGTQYF. Supplemented by reference TRBV9 and TRBJ2-3, the full variable domain reads DSGVTQTPKHLITATGQRVTLRCSPRSGDLSVYWYQQSLDQGLQFLIQYYNGEERAKGNILERFSAQQFPDLHSELNLSSLELGDSALYFCASSVVQGTQYFGPGTRLTVL.

This clone was picked up a small number of times. J is TRBJ1-1 and V is TRBV19, with 10 bases that match TRBD1. V was pared by 8 bases and J by 5 bases, with 8 bases of the junction left unmatched. This CDR3 is 14 amino acids long. Germline CDR1 is LNHDA and CDR2 is SQIVND (reference sequence). The CDR3 DNA sequence: TGTGCCAGTGCGGGGGGACAGGGGACGACTGAAGCTTTCTTT. Translating it yields CASAGGQGTTEAFF.

The V and J genes are TRBV18 and TRBJ2-1, with 8 positions matching TRBD2. This CDR3 region has 16 residues. In germline, CDR1 is KGHSH, CDR2 LQKENI. V was pared by 3 bases and J by 5 bases, with 9 bases of the junction left unmatched. CDR3 protein: CASSPSFAGGDNEQFF. The CDR3 DNA reads TGTGCCAGCTCACCCAGCTTTGCGGGAGGAGACAATGAGCAGTTCTTC. Full variable domain (missing parts from reference TRBV18 and TRBJ2-1): NAGVMQNPRHLVRRRGQEARLRCSPMKGHSHVYWYRQLPEEGLKFMVYLQKENIIDESGMPKERFSAEFPKEGPSILRIQQVVRGDSAAYFCASSPSFAGGDNEQFFGPGTRLTVL.

The DNA of the CDR3 is TGTGCCAGCAATCCCCCCGGGGGGAGGCGGGAGACCCAGTACTTC. Translating gives CASNPPGGRRETQYF. This chain uses TRBV6-5 with TRBJ2-5, with 7 bases matching TRBD2. The CDR3 spans 15 residues. With 7 bases clipped from V and 5 bases from J, the junction kept 13 bases outside the gene matches. Germline CDR1 is MNHEY and CDR2 is SVGAGI.

V usage is TRBV6-1 and J usage is TRBJ2-5, with D perhaps TRBD1 (5 bases). Trimming cost V 2 bases and J 5 bases, with 12 bases left between them. This CDR3 is built from 14 residues. Germline V gene data show CDR1 as MNHNS and CDR2 as SASEGT. In nucleotides, the CDR3 is TGTGCCAGCAGTGAACAGGGAATGAGGGAGACCCAGTACTTC. It specifies CASSEQGMRETQYF.

The chain employs TRBV13 and TRBJ2-2, with TRBD2 identical over 14 bases. Germline V gene lookup returns CDR1 PRHDT and CDR2 FYEKMQ (reference sequence). CDR3 length equals 17 residues. V dropped 4 bases and J dropped 5; count of bases not matched to a gene: 6. The CDR3 DNA reads as TGTGCCAGCAGCTCGGGGACTAGCGGGAGAGGAACCGGGGAGCTGTTTTTT. Amino acids: CASSSGTSGRGTGELFF.

The chain combines TRBV29-1 with TRBJ2-3; D perhaps matches TRBD1 (6 bases). Looked up from germline, CDR1 is SQVTM and CDR2 is ANQGSEA. Trimming took off 8 bases at V and 2 bases at J, with 14 bases between the two ends. This CDR3 contains 13 residues. CDR3 amino acids: CSHRQAFTDTQYF. In DNA, the CDR3 is TGCAGCCACCGACAGGCATTCACAGATACGCAGTATTTT.

The chain uses TRBV19 and TRBJ2-5; 10 positions match TRBD2. Losses at the gene ends were 7 bases for V and 4 bases for J; bases not matched to a gene: 9. The CDR3 totals 15 residues. Per germline, CDR1 LNHDA and CDR2 SQIVND (reference sequence). The CDR3 region has the DNA TGTGCCAGTATGGCGCCTAGCGGGAGAGGAGAGACCCAGTACTTC. This codes for CASMAPSGRGETQYF.

The chain uses TRBV20-1 and TRBJ2-5; D ambiguous. The CDR3 is made up of 11 amino acids. V lost 7 bases to trimming and J lost 1 base, with 7 bases between them. The germline V gene has CDR1 DFQATT and CDR2 SNEGSKA (reference sequence). The CDR3 loop is CSVHGQETQYF. The CDR3 DNA reads TGCAGTGTTCACGGCCAAGAGACCCAGTACTTC.

Worth noting for this clone: Relative to the germline gene, one junction end is altered; a read error may explain this. The V and J genes are TRBV6-1 and TRBJ2-1; TRBD1 matches 7 bases. The CDR3 length is 11 residues. Per the germline V gene, CDR1 is MNHNS and CDR2 is SASEGT. In nucleotides, the CDR3 is TGTGCCAGCAGTAACCGACAGGGTCGAGTCTTC. Protein sequence: CASSNRQGRVF.